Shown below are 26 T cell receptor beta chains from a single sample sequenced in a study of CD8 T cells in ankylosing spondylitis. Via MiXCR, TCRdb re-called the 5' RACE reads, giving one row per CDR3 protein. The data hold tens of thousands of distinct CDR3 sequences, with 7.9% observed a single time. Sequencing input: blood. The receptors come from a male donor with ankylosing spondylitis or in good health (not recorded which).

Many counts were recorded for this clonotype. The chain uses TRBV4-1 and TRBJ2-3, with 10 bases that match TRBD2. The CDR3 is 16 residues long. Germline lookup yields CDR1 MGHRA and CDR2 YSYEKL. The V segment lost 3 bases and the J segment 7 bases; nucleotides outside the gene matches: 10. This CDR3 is CASSHGTSETQNTQYF. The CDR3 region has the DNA TGCGCCAGCAGCCACGGGACTAGCGAGACGCAGAATACGCAGTATTTT.

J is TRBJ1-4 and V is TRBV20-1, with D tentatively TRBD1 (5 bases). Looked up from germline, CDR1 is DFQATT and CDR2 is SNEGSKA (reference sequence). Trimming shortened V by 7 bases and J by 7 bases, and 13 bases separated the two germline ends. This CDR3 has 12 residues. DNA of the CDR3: TGCAGTGTCTCGTCCGACAGTGAAAAACTGTTTTTT. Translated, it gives CSVSSDSEKLFF.

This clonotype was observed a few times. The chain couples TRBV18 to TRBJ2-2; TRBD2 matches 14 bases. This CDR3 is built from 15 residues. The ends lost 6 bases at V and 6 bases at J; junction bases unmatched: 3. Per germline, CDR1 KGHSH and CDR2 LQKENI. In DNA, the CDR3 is TGTGCCAGCTCGGGACTAGCGGGAGTGCCCGGGGAGCTGTTTTTT. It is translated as CASSGLAGVPGELFF.

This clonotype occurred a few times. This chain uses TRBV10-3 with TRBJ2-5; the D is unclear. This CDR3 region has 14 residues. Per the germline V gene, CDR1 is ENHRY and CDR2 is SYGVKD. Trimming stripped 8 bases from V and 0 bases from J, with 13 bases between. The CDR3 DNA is TGTGCCATCGCTTGGGCGGAAGACCAAGAGACCCAGTACTTC. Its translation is CAIAWAEDQETQYF.

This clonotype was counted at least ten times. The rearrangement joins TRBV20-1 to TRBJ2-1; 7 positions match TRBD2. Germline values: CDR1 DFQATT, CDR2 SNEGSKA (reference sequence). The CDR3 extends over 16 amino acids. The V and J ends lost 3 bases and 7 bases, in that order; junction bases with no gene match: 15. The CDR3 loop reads CSARKTSSLWGNEQFF. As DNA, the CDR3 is TGCAGTGCTAGGAAGACTAGCTCCCTTTGGGGTAATGAGCAGTTCTTC.

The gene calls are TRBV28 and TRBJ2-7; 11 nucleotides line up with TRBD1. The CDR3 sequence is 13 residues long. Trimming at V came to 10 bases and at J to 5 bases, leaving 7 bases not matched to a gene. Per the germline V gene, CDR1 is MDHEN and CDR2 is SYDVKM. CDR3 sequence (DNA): TGTGCCATCACAAAGGGACAGGGGGACGAGCAGTACTTC. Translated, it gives CAITKGQGDEQYF.

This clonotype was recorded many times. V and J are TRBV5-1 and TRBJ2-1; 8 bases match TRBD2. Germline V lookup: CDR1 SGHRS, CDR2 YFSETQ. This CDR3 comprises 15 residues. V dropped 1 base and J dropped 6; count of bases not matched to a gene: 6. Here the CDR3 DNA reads TGCGCCAGCAGCTTGTCGGGGGGGGCTGGCAATGAGCAGTTCTTC. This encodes CASSLSGGAGNEQFF.

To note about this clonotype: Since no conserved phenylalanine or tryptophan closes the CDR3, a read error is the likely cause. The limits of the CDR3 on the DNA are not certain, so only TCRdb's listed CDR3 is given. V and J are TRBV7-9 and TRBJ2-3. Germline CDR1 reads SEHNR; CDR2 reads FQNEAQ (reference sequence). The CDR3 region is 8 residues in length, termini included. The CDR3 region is CAHDGLGV.

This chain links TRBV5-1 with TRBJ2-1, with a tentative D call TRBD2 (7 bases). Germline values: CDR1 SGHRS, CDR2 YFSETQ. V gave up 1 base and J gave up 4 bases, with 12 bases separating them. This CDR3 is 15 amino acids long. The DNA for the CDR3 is TGCGCCAGCAGCTTGTCCGCGGGGGCGTACAATGAGCAGTTCTTC. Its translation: CASSLSAGAYNEQFF.

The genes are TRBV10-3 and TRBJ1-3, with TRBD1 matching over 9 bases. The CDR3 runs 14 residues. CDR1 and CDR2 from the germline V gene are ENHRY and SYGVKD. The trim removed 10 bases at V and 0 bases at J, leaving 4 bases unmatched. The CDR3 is CASRQGDSGNTIYF. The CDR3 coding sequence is TGTGCCAGTCGACAGGGGGACTCTGGAAACACCATATATTTT.

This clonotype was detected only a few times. The CDR3 DNA follows: TGTGCCAGCAGTCAACTCCTTGGCAAGGACAATGAGCAGTTCTTC. Residues: CASSQLLGKDNEQFF. V and J are TRBV28 and TRBJ2-1; D is undetermined. V gave up 5 bases and J gave up 5 bases, with 16 bases separating them. Germline V lookup: CDR1 MDHEN, CDR2 SYDVKM. This CDR3 region has 15 residues.

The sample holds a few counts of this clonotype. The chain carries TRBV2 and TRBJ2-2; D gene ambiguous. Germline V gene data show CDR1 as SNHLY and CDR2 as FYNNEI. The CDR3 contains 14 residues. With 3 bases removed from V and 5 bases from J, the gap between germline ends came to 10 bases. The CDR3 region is CASSDWVQTGELFF. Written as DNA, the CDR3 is TGTGCCAGCAGTGATTGGGTCCAAACCGGGGAGCTGTTTTTT. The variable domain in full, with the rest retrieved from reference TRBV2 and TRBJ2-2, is EPEVTQTPSHQVTQMGQEVILRCVPISNHLYFYWYRQILGQKVEFLVSFYNNEISEKSEIFDDQFSVERPDGSNFTLKIRSTKLEDSAMYFCASSDWVQTGELFFGEGSRLTVL.

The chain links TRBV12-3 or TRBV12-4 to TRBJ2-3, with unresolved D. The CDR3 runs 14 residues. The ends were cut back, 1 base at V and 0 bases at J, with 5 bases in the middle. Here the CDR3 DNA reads TGTGCCAGCAGTTTAGGTCTTAGCACAGATACGCAGTATTTT. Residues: CASSLGLSTDTQYF.

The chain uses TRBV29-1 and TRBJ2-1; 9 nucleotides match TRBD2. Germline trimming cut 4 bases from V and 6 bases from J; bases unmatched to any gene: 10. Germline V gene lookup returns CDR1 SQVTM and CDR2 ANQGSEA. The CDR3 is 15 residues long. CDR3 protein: CSVATLAGSSNEQFF. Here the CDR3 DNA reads TGCAGCGTTGCCACCCTAGCGGGGAGTTCCAATGAGCAGTTCTTC.

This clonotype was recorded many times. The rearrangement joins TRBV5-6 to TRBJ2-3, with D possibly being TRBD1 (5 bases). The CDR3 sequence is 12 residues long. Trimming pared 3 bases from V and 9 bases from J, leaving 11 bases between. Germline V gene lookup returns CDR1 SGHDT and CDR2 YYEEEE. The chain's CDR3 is CASSSYSGTQYF. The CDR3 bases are TGTGCCAGCAGCTCCTACTCAGGGACGCAGTATTTT. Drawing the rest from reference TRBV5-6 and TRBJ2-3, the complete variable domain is DAGVTQSPTHLIKTRGQQVTLRCSPKSGHDTVSWYQQALGQGPQFIFQYYEEEERQRGNFPDRFSGHQFPNYSSELNVNALLLGDSALYLCASSSYSGTQYFGPGTRLTVL.

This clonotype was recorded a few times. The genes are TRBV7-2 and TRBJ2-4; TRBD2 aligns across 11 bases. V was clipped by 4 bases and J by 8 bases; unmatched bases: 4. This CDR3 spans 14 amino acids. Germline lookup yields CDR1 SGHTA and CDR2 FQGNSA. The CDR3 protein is CASSWGLAADIQYF. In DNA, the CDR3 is TGTGCCAGCAGCTGGGGACTAGCGGCGGACATTCAGTACTTC.

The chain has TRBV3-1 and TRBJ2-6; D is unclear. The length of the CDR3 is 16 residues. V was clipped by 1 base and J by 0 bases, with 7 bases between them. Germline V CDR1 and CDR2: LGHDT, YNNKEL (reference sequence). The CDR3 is CASSQVHVSGANVLTF. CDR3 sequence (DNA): TGTGCCAGCAGCCAAGTACACGTCTCTGGGGCCAACGTCCTGACTTTC.

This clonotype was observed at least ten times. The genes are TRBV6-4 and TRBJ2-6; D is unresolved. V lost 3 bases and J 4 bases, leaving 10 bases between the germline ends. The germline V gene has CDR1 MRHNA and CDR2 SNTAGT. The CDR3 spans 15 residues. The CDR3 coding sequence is TGTGCCAGCAGTGAGTTGGCGGAAGGGGCCAACGTCCTGACTTTC. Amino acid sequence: CASSELAEGANVLTF.

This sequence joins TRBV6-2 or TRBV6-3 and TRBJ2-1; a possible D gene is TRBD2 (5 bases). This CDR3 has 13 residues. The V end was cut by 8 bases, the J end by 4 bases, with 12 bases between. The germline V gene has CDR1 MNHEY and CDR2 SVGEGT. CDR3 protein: CASRGNGYNEQFF. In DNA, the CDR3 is TGTGCCAGCCGAGGGAACGGGTACAATGAGCAGTTCTTC.

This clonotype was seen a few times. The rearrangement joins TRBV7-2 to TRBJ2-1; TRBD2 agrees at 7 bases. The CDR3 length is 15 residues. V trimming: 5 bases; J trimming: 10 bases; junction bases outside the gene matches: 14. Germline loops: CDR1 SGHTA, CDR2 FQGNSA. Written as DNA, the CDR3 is TGTGCCAGCAGCCGCAGAGGACTAGGGGAAACCGAGCAGTTCTTC. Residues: CASSRRGLGETEQFF.

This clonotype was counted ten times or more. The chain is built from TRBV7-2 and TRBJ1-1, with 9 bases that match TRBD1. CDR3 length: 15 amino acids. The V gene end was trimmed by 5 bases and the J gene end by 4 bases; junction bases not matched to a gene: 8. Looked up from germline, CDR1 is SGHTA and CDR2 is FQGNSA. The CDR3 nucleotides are TGTGCCAGCAGCCCCCGACAGGGGGGGGGCACTGAAGCTTTCTTT. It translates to CASSPRQGGGTEAFF.

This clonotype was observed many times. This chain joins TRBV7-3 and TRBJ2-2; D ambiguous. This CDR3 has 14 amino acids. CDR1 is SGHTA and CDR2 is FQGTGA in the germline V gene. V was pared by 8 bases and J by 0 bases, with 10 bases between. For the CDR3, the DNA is TGTGCCAGCGGTCGGATTGCGAACACCGGGGAGCTGTTTTTT. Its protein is CASGRIANTGELFF.

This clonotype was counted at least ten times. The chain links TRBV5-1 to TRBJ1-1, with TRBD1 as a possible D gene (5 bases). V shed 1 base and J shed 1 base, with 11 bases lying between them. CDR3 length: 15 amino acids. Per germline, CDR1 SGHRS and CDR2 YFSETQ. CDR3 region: CASSLPRDRNTEAFF. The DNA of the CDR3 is TGCGCCAGCAGCTTGCCCCGGGACCGGAACACTGAAGCTTTCTTT.

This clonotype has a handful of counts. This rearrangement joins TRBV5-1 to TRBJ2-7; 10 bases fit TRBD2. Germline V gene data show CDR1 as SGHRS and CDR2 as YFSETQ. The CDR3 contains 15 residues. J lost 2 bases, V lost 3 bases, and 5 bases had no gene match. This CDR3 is CASSSTTSGPYEQYF. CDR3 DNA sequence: TGCGCCAGCAGCTCAACGACTAGCGGGCCCTACGAGCAGTACTTC.

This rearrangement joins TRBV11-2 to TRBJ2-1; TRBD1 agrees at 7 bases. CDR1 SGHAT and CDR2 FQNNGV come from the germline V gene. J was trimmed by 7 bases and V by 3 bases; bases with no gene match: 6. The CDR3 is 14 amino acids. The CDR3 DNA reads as TGTGCCAGCAGCTTGCAGGGGGAAGCGAATGAGCAGTTCTTC. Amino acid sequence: CASSLQGEANEQFF.

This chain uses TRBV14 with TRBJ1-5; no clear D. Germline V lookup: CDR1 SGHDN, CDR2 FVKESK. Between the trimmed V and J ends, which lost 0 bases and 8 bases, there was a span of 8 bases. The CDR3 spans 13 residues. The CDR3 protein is CASSQDLGKPQHF. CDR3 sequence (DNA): TGTGCCAGCAGCCAAGATCTGGGGAAGCCCCAGCATTTT.